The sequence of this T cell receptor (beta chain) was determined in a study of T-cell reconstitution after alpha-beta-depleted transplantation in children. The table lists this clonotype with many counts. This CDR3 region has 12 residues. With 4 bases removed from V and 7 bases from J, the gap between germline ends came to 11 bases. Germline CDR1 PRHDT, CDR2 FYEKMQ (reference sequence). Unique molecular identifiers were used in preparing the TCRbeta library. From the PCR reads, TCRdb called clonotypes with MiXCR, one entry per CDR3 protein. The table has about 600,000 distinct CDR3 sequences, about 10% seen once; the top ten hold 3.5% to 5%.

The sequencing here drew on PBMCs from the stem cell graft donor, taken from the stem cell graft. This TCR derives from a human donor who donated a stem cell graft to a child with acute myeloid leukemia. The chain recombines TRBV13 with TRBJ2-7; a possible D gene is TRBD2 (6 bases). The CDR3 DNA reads TGTGCCAGCAGCTCCCAGGAGGGTGAGCAGTACTTC. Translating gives CASSSQEGEQYF.